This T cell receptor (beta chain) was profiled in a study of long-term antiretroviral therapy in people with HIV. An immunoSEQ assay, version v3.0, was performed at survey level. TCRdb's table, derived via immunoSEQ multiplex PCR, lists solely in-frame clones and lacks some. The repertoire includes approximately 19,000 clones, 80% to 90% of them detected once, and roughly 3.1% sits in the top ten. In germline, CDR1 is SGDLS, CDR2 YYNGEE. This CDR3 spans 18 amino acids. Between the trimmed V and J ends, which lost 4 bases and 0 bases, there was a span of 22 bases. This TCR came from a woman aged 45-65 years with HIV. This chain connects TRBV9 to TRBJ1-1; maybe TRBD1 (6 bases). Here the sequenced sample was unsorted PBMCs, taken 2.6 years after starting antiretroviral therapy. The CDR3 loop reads CASSPHGSGVLMNTEAFF. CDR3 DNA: TGTGCCAGCAGCCCTCACGGGTCAGGGGTCCTGATGAACACTGAAGCTTTCTTT.